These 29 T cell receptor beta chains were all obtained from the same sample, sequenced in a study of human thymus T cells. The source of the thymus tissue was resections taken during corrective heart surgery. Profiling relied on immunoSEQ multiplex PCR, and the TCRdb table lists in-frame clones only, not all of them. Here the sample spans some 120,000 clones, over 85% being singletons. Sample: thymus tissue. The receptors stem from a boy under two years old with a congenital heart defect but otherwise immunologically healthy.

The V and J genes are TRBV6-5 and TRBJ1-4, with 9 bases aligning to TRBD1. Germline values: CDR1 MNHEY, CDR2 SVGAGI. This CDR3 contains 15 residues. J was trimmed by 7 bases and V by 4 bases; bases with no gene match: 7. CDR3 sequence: CASSSGTGFTEKLFF. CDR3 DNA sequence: TGTGCCAGCAGTTCGGGGACAGGGTTTACTGAAAAACTGTTTTTT.

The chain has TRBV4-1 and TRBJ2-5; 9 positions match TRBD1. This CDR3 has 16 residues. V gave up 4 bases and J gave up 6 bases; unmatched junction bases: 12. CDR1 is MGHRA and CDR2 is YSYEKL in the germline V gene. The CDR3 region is CASSLQPGQGIKTQYF. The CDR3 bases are TGCGCCAGCAGCCTCCAGCCGGGACAGGGCATCAAGACCCAGTACTTC.

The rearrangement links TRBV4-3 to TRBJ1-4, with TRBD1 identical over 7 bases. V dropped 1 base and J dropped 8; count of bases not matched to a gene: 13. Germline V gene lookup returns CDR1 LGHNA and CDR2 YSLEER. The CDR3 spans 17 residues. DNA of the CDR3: TGCGCCAGCAGCCAAGCGAGCCAGAGGGGGCAAGAGGAAAAACTGTTTTTT. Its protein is CASSQASQRGQEEKLFF.

CDR3 in amino acids: CASSPRDLHTF. CDR3 DNA: TGTGCCAGCTCACCGAGGGATTTGCACACCTTC. The J gene is TRBJ1-2, the V gene TRBV18; D remains ambiguous. The CDR3 sequence is 11 residues long. Looked up from germline, CDR1 is KGHSH and CDR2 is LQKENI. Trimming cost V 3 bases and J 12 bases, with 11 bases left between them.

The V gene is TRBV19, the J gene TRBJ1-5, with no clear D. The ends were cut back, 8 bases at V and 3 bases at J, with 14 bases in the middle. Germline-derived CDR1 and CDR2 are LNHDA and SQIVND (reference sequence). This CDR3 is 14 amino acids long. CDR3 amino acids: CASRLASANQPQHF. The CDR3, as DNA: TGTGCCAGTCGCTTGGCATCAGCCAATCAGCCCCAGCATTTT.

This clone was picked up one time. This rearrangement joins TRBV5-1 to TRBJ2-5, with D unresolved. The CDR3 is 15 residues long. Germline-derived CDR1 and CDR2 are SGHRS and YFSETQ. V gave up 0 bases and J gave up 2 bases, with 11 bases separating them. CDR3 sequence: CASSLGSRQQETQYF. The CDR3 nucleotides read TGCGCCAGCAGCTTGGGCTCGCGGCAGCAAGAGACCCAGTACTTC.

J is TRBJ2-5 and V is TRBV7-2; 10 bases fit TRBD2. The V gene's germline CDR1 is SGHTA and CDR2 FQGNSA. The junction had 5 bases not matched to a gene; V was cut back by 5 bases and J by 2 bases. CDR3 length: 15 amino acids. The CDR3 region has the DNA TGTGCCAGCAGCCCTCGGACTAGCGGACAAGAGACCCAGTACTTC. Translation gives CASSPRTSGQETQYF.

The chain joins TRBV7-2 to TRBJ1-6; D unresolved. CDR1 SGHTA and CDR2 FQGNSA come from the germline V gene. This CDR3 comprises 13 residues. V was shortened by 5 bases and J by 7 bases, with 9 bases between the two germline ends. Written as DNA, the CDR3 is TGTGCCAGCAGCCCCCATCGAAATTCACCCCTCCACTTT. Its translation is CASSPHRNSPLHF.

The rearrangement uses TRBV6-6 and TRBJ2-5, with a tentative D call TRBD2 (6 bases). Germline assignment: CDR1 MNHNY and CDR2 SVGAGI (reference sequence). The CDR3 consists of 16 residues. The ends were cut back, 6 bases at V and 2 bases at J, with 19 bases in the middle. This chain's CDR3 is CASSPPRAGTQETQYF. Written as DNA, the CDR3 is TGTGCCAGCAGCCCTCCGCGGGCGGGAACTCAAGAGACCCAGTACTTC.

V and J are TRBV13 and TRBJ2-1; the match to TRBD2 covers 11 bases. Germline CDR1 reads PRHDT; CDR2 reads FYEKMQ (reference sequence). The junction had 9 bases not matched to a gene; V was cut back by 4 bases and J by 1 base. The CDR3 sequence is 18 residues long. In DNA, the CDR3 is TGTGCCAGCAGCTCCGCTAGCGGGGGGACCACTTCCTACAATGAGCAGTTCTTC. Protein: CASSSASGGTTSYNEQFF.

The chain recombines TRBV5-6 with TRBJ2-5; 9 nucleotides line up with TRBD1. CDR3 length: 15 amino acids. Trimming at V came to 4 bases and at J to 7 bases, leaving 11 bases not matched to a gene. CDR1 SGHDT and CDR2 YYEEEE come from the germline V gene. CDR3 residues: CASSLTGGACGTQYF. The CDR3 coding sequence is TGTGCCAGCAGCCTCACAGGGGGCGCATGTGGGACCCAGTACTTC.

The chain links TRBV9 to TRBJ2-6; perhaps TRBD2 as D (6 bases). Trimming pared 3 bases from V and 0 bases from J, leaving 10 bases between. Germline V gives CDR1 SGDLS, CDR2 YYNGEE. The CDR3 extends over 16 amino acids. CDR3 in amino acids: CASSAGLYSGANVLTF. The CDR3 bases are TGTGCCAGCAGCGCGGGACTTTACTCTGGGGCCAACGTCCTGACTTTC.

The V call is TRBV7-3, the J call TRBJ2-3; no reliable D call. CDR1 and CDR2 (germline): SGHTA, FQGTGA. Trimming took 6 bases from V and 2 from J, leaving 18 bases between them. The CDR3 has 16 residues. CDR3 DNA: TGTGCCAGCAGACCGAGGACCACTTCCACCACAGATACGCAGTATTTT. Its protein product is CASRPRTTSTTDTQYF.

For the CDR3, the DNA is TGTGCCAGCAGCCAAGAGACTAGCGGGGGGCCGGGGGAGCAGTACTTC. Residues: CASSQETSGGPGEQYF. The V gene is TRBV4-2, the J gene TRBJ2-7, with 13 positions matching TRBD2. The trim removed 0 bases at V and 7 bases at J, leaving 6 bases unmatched. The CDR3 is 16 amino acids. The germline gives CDR1 LGHNA, CDR2 YNFKEQ.

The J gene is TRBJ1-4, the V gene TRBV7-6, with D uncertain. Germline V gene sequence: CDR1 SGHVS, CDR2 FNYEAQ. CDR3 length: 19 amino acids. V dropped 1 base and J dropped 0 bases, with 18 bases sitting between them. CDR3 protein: CASSLEGGSQASTNEKLFF. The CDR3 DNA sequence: TGTGCCAGCAGCTTAGAGGGTGGGTCCCAGGCATCAACTAATGAAAAACTGTTTTTT.

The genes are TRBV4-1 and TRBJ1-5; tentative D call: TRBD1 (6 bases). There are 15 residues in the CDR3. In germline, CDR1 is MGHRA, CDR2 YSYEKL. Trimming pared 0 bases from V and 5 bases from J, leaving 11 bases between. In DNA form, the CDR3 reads TGCGCCAGCAGCCAAGATTGGGGGGCAGATCAGCCCCAGCATTTT. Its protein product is CASSQDWGADQPQHF.

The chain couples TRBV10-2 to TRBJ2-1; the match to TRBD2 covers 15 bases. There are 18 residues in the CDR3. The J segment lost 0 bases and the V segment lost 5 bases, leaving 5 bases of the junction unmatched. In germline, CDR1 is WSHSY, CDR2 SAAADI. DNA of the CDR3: TGCGCCAGCAGTCCCGGGACTAGCGGGGGGAGCTCCTACAATGAGCAGTTCTTC. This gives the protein CASSPGTSGGSSYNEQFF.

This CDR3 reads CASSIGSSGGYNEQFF. In nucleotides, the CDR3 is TGTGCCAGTAGTATAGGGTCTAGCGGGGGTTACAATGAGCAGTTCTTC. V gene TRBV19 combines with J gene TRBJ2-1; 10 bases fit TRBD2. The CDR3 spans 16 residues. CDR1 is LNHDA and CDR2 is SQIVND in the germline V gene (reference sequence). V gave up 1 base and J gave up 4 bases; unmatched junction bases: 4.

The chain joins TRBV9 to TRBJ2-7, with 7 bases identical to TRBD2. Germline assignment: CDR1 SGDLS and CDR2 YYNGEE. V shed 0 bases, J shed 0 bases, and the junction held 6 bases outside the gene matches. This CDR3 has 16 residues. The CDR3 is CASSVGAGPSSYEQYF. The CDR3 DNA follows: TGTGCCAGCAGCGTAGGAGCGGGGCCAAGCTCCTACGAGCAGTACTTC.

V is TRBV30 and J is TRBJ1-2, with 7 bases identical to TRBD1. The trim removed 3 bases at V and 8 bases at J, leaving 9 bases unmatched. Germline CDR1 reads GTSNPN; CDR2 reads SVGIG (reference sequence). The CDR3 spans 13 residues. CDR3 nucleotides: TGTGCCTGGAGGGAACTAGGGGGCAGAGGCTACACCTTC. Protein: CAWRELGGRGYTF. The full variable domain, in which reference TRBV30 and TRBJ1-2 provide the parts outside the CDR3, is SQTIHQWPATLVQPVGSPLSLECTVEGTSNPNLYWYRQAAGRGLQLLFYSVGIGQISSEVPQNLSASRPQDRQFILSSKKLLLSDSGFYLCAWRELGGRGYTFGSGTRLTVV.

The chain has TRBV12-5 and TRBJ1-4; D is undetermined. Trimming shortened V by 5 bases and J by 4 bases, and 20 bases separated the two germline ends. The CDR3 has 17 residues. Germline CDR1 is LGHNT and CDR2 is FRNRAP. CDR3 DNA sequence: TGTGCTAGTGGTAAAACTAACAGCCCACGGCGTAATGAAAAACTGTTTTTT. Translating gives CASGKTNSPRRNEKLFF. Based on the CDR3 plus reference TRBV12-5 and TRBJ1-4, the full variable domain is DARVTQTPRHKVTEMGQEVTMRCQPILGHNTVFWYRQTMMQGLELLAYFRNRAPLDDSGMPKDRFSAEMPDATLATLKIQPSEPRDSAVYFCASGKTNSPRRNEKLFFGSGTQLSVL.

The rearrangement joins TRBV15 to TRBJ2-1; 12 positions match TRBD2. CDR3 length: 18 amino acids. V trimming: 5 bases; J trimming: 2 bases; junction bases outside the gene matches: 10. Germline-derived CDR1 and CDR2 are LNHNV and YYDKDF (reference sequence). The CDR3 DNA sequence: TGTGCCACCAGCTGCCTACTCTCTAGCGGGGGGGCCTACAATGAGCAGTTCTTC. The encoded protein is CATSCLLSSGGAYNEQFF.

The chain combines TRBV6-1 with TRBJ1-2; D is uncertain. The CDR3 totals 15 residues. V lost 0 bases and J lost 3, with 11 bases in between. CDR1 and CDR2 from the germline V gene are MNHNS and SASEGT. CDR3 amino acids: CASSEAVRRDYGYTF. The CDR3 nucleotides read TGTGCCAGCAGTGAAGCCGTTCGGCGGGACTATGGCTACACCTTC.

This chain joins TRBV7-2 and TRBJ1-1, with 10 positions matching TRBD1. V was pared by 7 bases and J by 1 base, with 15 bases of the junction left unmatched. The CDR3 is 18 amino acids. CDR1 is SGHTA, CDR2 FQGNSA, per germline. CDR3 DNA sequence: TGTGCCAGCACCTTCACTGGATCGGGACAGGGGACGAACACTGAAGCTTTCTTT. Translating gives CASTFTGSGQGTNTEAFF.

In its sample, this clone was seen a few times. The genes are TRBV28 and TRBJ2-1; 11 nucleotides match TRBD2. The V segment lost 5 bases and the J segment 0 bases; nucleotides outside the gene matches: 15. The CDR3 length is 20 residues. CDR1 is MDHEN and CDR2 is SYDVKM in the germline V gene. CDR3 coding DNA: TGTGCCAGCAGTCCCCCCCCAACTAGCGGGGGCTCAAGCTCCTACAATGAGCAGTTCTTC. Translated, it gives CASSPPPTSGGSSSYNEQFF.

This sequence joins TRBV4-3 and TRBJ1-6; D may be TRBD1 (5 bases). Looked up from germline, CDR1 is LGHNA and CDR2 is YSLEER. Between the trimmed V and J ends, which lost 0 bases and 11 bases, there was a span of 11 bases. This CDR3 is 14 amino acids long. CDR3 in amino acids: CASSQDRKGTPLHF. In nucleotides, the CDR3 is TGCGCCAGCAGCCAAGATAGAAAGGGGACACCCCTCCACTTT.

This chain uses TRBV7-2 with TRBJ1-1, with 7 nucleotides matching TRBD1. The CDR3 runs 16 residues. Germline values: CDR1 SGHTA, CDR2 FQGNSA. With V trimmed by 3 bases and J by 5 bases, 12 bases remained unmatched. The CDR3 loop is CASSFRGGSTWTEAFF. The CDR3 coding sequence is TGTGCCAGCAGCTTCAGGGGGGGCTCGACGTGGACTGAAGCTTTCTTT.

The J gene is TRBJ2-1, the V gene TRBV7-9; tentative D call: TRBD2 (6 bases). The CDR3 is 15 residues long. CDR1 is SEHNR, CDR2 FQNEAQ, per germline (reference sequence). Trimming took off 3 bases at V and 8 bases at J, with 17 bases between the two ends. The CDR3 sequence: CASSFSCAGPHEQFF. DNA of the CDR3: TGTGCCAGCAGCTTTAGCTGCGCGGGGCCCCATGAGCAGTTCTTC. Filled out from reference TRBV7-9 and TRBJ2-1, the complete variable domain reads DTGVSQNPRHKITKRGQNVTFRCDPISEHNRLYWYRQTLGQGPEFLTYFQNEAQLEKSRLLSDRFSAERPKGSFSTLEIQRTEQGDSAMYLCASSFSCAGPHEQFFGPGTRLTVL.

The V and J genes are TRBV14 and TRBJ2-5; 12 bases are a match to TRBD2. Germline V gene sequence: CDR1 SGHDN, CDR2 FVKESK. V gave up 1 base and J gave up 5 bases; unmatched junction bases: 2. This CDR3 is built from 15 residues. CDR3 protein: CASSQVGTSGETQYF. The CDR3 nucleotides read TGTGCCAGCAGCCAAGTAGGGACTAGCGGGGAGACCCAGTACTTC. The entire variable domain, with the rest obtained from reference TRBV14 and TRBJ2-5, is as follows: EAGVTQFPSHSVIEKGQTVTLRCDPISGHDNLYWYRRVMGKEIKFLLHFVKESKQDESGMPNNRFLAERTGGTYSTLKVQPAELEDSGVYFCASSQVGTSGETQYFGPGTRLLVL.